Shown below are 32 T cell receptor beta chains from a single sample sequenced in a study of early T cells in non-severe SARS-CoV-2 infection. TCRdb independently ran MiXCR on the 5' RACE reads; one entry per CDR3 protein. In the table there are about 82,000 distinct CDR3 sequences, 13% of which are singletons. Sequencing was carried out using whole blood. These receptors all come from an adult who was a healthcare worker with PCR-confirmed SARS-CoV-2 infection or an uninfected control (not recorded which).

The chain links TRBV6-6 to TRBJ2-2, with TRBD2 matching 10 bases. With 5 bases clipped from V and 5 bases from J, the junction kept 5 bases outside the gene matches. CDR1 MNHNY and CDR2 SVGAGI come from the germline V gene (reference sequence). The CDR3 extends over 15 amino acids. The CDR3 DNA reads as TGTGCCAGCAGTATTAGCGGGAGGTATACCGGGGAGCTGTTTTTT. It specifies CASSISGRYTGELFF.

The chain has TRBV21-1 and TRBJ1-5. TRBV21-1 is an annotated pseudogene. The CDR3 loop spans 15 amino acids. The DNA of the CDR3 is TGTGCCAGCAGCAATGGCCATCATAGCAATCAGCCCCAGCATTTT. This codes for CASSNGHHSNQPQHF.

This clonotype was detected only a few times. The chain combines TRBV6-6 with TRBJ2-5; TRBD2 is a possible D gene (6 bases). Trimming left V 0 bases short and J 1 base short, with 9 bases between. The CDR3 contains 15 residues. The V gene's germline CDR1 is MNHNY and CDR2 SVGAGI (reference sequence). CDR3: CASSYSNGGQETQYF. CDR3 nucleotide sequence: TGTGCCAGCAGTTACTCGAACGGGGGCCAAGAGACCCAGTACTTC.

This clonotype was seen more than once but under ten times. The rearrangement joins TRBV7-8 to TRBJ2-7; possibly TRBD1 for D (6 bases). The V end was cut by 5 bases, the J end by 2 bases, with 13 bases between. Germline lookup yields CDR1 SGHVS and CDR2 FQNEAQ. There are 14 residues in the CDR3. The CDR3 nucleotides read TGTGCCAGCAGCCACAGGGAAAAGGCCTACGAGCAGTACTTC. Translation gives CASSHREKAYEQYF.

The chain carries TRBV4-1 and TRBJ1-4, with 7 bases lining up with TRBD1. V shed 1 base, J shed 8 bases, and the junction held 13 bases outside the gene matches. The CDR3 spans 17 residues. Germline assignment: CDR1 MGHRA and CDR2 YSYEKL. The CDR3 loop is CASSQVEATGRLEKLFF. As DNA, the CDR3 is TGCGCCAGCAGCCAAGTCGAAGCGACAGGGCGACTCGAAAAACTGTTTTTT.

The chain combines TRBV12-3 or TRBV12-4 with TRBJ1-1; D might be TRBD1 (6 bases). CDR3 length equals 15 residues. The germline V and J ends were trimmed by 5 bases and 1 base, with 14 bases remaining between them. Here the CDR3 reads CASSLSTGWNTEAFF. The CDR3 region has the DNA TGTGCCAGCAGTCTATCGACAGGTTGGAACACTGAAGCTTTCTTT.

The V gene is TRBV5-5, the J gene TRBJ1-2, with D unclear. Per the germline V gene, CDR1 is SGHKS and CDR2 is YYEKEE (reference sequence). The V and J ends lost 4 bases and 0 bases respectively, with 13 bases between them. The CDR3 is 15 amino acids. The CDR3 nucleotides are TGTGCCAGCAGCCGACTGGCGGACGCTAACTATGGCTACACCTTC. This gives the protein CASSRLADANYGYTF.

The chain combines TRBV7-2 with TRBJ1-5; TRBD1 aligns across 8 bases. Germline trimming cut 3 bases from V and 6 bases from J; bases unmatched to any gene: 4. This CDR3 has 14 amino acids. Germline CDR1 reads SGHTA; CDR2 reads FQGNSA. The CDR3: CASSFNRGSQPQHF. CDR3 nucleotide sequence: TGTGCCAGCAGCTTCAACAGGGGGAGTCAGCCCCAGCATTTT.

This clonotype was observed a few times. The genes are TRBV15 and TRBJ2-1; unclear D gene. CDR1 is LNHNV, CDR2 YYDKDF, per germline (reference sequence). Trimming removed 3 bases at V and 8 bases at J, with 17 bases between. This CDR3 spans 15 amino acids. The CDR3 reads CATSRDPSPVYEQFF. CDR3 bases: TGTGCCACCAGCAGGGATCCCTCCCCCGTATATGAGCAGTTCTTC.

This clonotype appeared many times. This CDR3 is CASSLTQGDTEAFF. CDR3 DNA sequence: TGTGCCAGCAGCCTGACCCAGGGGGACACTGAAGCTTTCTTT. The chain links TRBV9 to TRBJ1-1, with TRBD1 identical over 7 bases. There are 14 residues in the CDR3. Germline loops: CDR1 SGDLS, CDR2 YYNGEE. The V and J ends lost 4 bases and 3 bases, in that order; junction bases with no gene match: 6.

This clonotype was seen at least ten times. This chain links TRBV7-2 with TRBJ1-2; the match to TRBD1 covers 9 bases. Germline values: CDR1 SGHTA, CDR2 FQGNSA. Trimming cost V 5 bases and J 1 base; bases outside gene matches: 5. This CDR3 is 15 amino acids long. CDR3 nucleotides: TGTGCCAGCAGCCTCTGGACAGGGGATAACTATGGCTACACCTTC. Protein: CASSLWTGDNYGYTF.

In this sample, this clonotype turned up a few times. V usage is TRBV20-1 and J usage is TRBJ1-6; D uncertain. This CDR3 is 17 amino acids long. V dropped 4 bases and J dropped 0 bases, with 16 bases sitting between them. Germline lookup yields CDR1 DFQATT and CDR2 SNEGSKA (reference sequence). The CDR3 nucleotides are TGCAGTGCTACCCAAGGACGGAGAAGCTCCTATAATTCACCCCTCCACTTT. Translation gives CSATQGRRSSYNSPLHF.

In this sample, this clonotype turned up many times. The chain couples TRBV29-1 to TRBJ2-2; a possible D gene is TRBD1 (6 bases). V lost 6 bases and J lost 0, with 8 bases in between. Per the germline V gene, CDR1 is SQVTM and CDR2 is ANQGSEA. The CDR3 is 13 amino acids. DNA for the CDR3: TGCAGCGTGGGACAAACGAACACCGGGGAGCTGTTTTTT. Amino acid sequence: CSVGQTNTGELFF.

This clonotype was recorded a few times. J is TRBJ2-3 and V is TRBV28, with 7 bases fitting TRBD1. Germline lookup yields CDR1 MDHEN and CDR2 SYDVKM. The CDR3 covers 14 residues. Trimming took 6 bases from V and 2 from J; bases not matched to a gene: 5. The CDR3 region has the DNA TGTGCCAGCAGGAGGGACAGCCCCACAGATACGCAGTATTTT. Its translation is CASRRDSPTDTQYF.

This clonotype was seen many times. The rearrangement links TRBV28 to TRBJ2-1; D gene ambiguous. CDR1 is MDHEN and CDR2 is SYDVKM in the germline V gene. The CDR3 is 13 residues long. V lost 5 bases and J lost 6, with 11 bases in between. CDR3 region: CASSVQVPNEQFF. The DNA of the CDR3 is TGTGCCAGCAGTGTGCAGGTGCCCAATGAGCAGTTCTTC.

This clonotype was detected ten times or more. The J gene is TRBJ1-5, the V gene TRBV7-2; 7 bases fit TRBD1. Germline CDR1 reads SGHTA; CDR2 reads FQGNSA. V dropped 4 bases and J dropped 3; count of bases not matched to a gene: 6. There are 15 residues in the CDR3. This CDR3 reads CASSYRQGLNQPQHF. Here the CDR3 DNA reads TGTGCCAGCAGCTACCGACAGGGACTCAATCAGCCCCAGCATTTT. Using reference TRBV7-2 and TRBJ1-5 for the parts outside the CDR3, the full variable domain is GAGVSQSPSNKVTEKGKDVELRCDPISGHTALYWYRQSLGQGLEFLIYFQGNSAPDKSGLPSDRFSAERTGGSVSTLTIQRTQQEDSAVYLCASSYRQGLNQPQHFGDGTRLSIL.

This clonotype appeared a few times. A read error may produce the germline difference seen at one junction end. The V call is TRBV10-2, the J call TRBJ2-7, with D perhaps TRBD1 (6 bases). Germline CDR1 reads WSHSY; CDR2 reads SAAADI. CDR3 length: 14 amino acids. CDR3 sequence: CASSEFHWTDKWNF. The CDR3 DNA reads TGCGCCAGCAGTGAGTTTCATTGGACAGATAAGTGGAACTTC.

The CDR3 region is CASSPGQENTEAFF. In nucleotides, the CDR3 is TGTGCCAGCAGCCCTGGACAGGAGAACACTGAAGCTTTCTTT. The chain is built from TRBV7-3 and TRBJ1-1, with 7 positions matching TRBD1. This CDR3 has 14 amino acids. V lost 5 bases, J lost 1 base, and 4 bases stayed unmatched. The germline CDR1 and CDR2 sequences are SGHTA and FQGTGA.

This clonotype was observed a few times. This chain connects TRBV9 to TRBJ1-3, with D hard to call. Germline assignment: CDR1 SGDLS and CDR2 YYNGEE. The CDR3 contains 15 residues. The germline V and J ends were trimmed by 0 bases and 4 bases, with 11 bases remaining between them. CDR3 residues: CASSVVPGSGNTIYF. DNA for the CDR3: TGTGCCAGCAGCGTAGTCCCAGGTTCCGGAAACACCATATATTTT. The variable domain in full, completed from reference TRBV9 and TRBJ1-3, reads DSGVTQTPKHLITATGQRVTLRCSPRSGDLSVYWYQQSLDQGLQFLIQYYNGEERAKGNILERFSAQQFPDLHSELNLSSLELGDSALYFCASSVVPGSGNTIYFGEGSWLTVV.

This clonotype was detected ten times or more. This chain joins TRBV11-2 and TRBJ1-6; D uncertain. V dropped 0 bases and J dropped 10 bases, with 13 bases sitting between them. The CDR3 totals 15 residues. Germline V gene sequence: CDR1 SGHAT, CDR2 FQNNGV. The CDR3 spells CASSLEGLMGSPLHF. The CDR3 DNA reads TGTGCCAGCAGCTTAGAAGGCTTAATGGGGTCACCCCTCCACTTT.

This clonotype was seen only a few times. The rearrangement links TRBV20-1 to TRBJ2-3, with D perhaps TRBD1 or TRBD2 (6 bases each). The CDR3 is 16 residues long. V shed 1 base and J shed 4 bases, with 18 bases lying between them. Germline values: CDR1 DFQATT, CDR2 SNEGSKA (reference sequence). CDR3 DNA sequence: TGCAGTGCTAGAGCGCGGAGGGGGAAATTCCCAGATACGCAGTATTTT. Protein: CSARARRGKFPDTQYF.

The gene calls are TRBV6-6 and TRBJ1-1; 7 bases map to TRBD1. Germline-derived CDR1 and CDR2 are MNHNY and SVGAGI (reference sequence). With 10 bases clipped from V and 3 bases from J, the junction kept 5 bases outside the gene matches. This CDR3 contains 12 residues. CDR3 loop: CATGTVDTEAFF. The CDR3 region has the DNA TGTGCCACCGGGACAGTGGACACTGAAGCTTTCTTT.

The chain combines TRBV6-2 or TRBV6-3 with TRBJ1-5; 10 bases are shared with TRBD1. V lost 5 bases and J lost 0; bases outside the gene matches: 7. The CDR3 extends over 17 amino acids. Looked up from germline, CDR1 is MNHEY and CDR2 is SVGEGT. The CDR3 DNA sequence: TGTGCCAGCAGTCCCCGGACAGGGGGGGATAGCAATCAGCCCCAGCATTTT. This codes for CASSPRTGGDSNQPQHF.

This chain uses TRBV2 with TRBJ1-1; D remains unclear. This CDR3 is built from 12 residues. The germline gives CDR1 SNHLY, CDR2 FYNNEI. Trimming took 3 bases from V and 1 from J, leaving 3 bases between them. The CDR3 region has the DNA TGTGCCAGCAGTGACCGGAACACTGAAGCTTTCTTT. Its translation is CASSDRNTEAFF.

This clonotype was picked up many times. The chain links TRBV9 to TRBJ1-6; D may be TRBD1 (5 bases). The CDR3 length is 15 residues. The V end was cut by 6 bases, the J end by 7 bases, with 17 bases between. Per the germline V gene, CDR1 is SGDLS and CDR2 is YYNGEE. CDR3 DNA sequence: TGTGCCAGCAAGGGAGGACTAGGGGAGAATTCACCCCTCCACTTT. Residues: CASKGGLGENSPLHF.

This clonotype has at least ten counts. The chain is built from TRBV20-1 and TRBJ1-2; 7 nucleotides line up with TRBD1. Germline CDR1 is DFQATT and CDR2 is SNEGSKA (reference sequence). This CDR3 is 12 amino acids long. V was pared by 7 bases and J by 2 bases, with 4 bases of the junction left unmatched. DNA of the CDR3: TGCAGTGTACTACAGGGGAACTATGGCTACACCTTC. Its translation: CSVLQGNYGYTF.

The sample holds many counts of this clonotype. The rearrangement uses TRBV30 and TRBJ2-1; no firm D call. Trimming took off 0 bases at V and 6 bases at J, with 21 bases between the two ends. From germline, CDR1 is GTSNPN and CDR2 SVGIG (reference sequence). The CDR3 runs to 17 residues. CDR3 nucleotides: TGTGCCTGGAGTGTAATTGTGTTCAGCCACGGCGTCAATGAGCAGTTCTTC. It yields the protein CAWSVIVFSHGVNEQFF.

This clonotype was picked up many times. The genes are TRBV7-9 and TRBJ1-5, with a weak D call TRBD1 (5 bases). The CDR3 has 16 amino acids. V lost 5 bases to trimming and J lost 2 bases, with 16 bases between them. Germline V gene lookup returns CDR1 SEHNR and CDR2 FQNEAQ (reference sequence). CDR3 DNA sequence: TGTGCCAGCAGCCCTTGGGACGGAAGTCGCAATCAGCCCCAGCATTTT. Its translation: CASSPWDGSRNQPQHF.

This clonotype was seen more than once but under ten times. The chain carries TRBV7-8 and TRBJ2-1; D gene uncertain. The CDR3 consists of 16 residues. Trimming removed 4 bases from V and 7 bases from J, with 20 bases in between. Germline values: CDR1 SGHVS, CDR2 FQNEAQ. The CDR3 region has the DNA TGTGCCAGCAGCTCCGAGGTGGCAGCCCCAGCGAATGAGCAGTTCTTC. Residues: CASSSEVAAPANEQFF.

This clonotype has only a few counts. The chain employs TRBV7-2 and TRBJ2-5; tentative D call: TRBD2 (6 bases). This CDR3 comprises 14 residues. V lost 2 bases and J lost 1, with 8 bases in between. The germline V gene encodes CDR1 SGHTA and CDR2 FQGNSA. This CDR3 is CASSLRRVQETQYF. The CDR3 coding sequence is TGTGCCAGCAGCTTAAGGAGGGTCCAAGAGACCCAGTACTTC.

This clonotype appeared a few times. The V call is TRBV29-1, the J call TRBJ1-1; D remains ambiguous. V gave up 4 bases and J gave up 7 bases, with 10 bases separating them. Germline CDR1 reads SQVTM; CDR2 reads ANQGSEA. This CDR3 region has 11 residues. DNA for the CDR3: TGCAGCGTTGGGAGGGCCGTTGAAGCTTTCTTT. It encodes CSVGRAVEAFF. The full variable domain, its missing parts supplied by reference TRBV29-1 and TRBJ1-1, is SAVISQKPSRDICQRGTSLTIQCQVDSQVTMMFWYRQQPGQSLTLIATANQGSEATYESGFVIDKFPISRPNLTFSTLTVSNMSPEDSSIYLCSVGRAVEAFFGQGTRLTVV.

There are a few counts of this clonotype. This chain's CDR3 is CSARALAGGPLETQYF. The CDR3 DNA reads TGCAGTGCTAGAGCTCTAGCGGGGGGGCCCCTTGAGACCCAGTACTTC. The chain is built from TRBV20-1 and TRBJ2-5, with 12 bases matching TRBD2. Germline values: CDR1 DFQATT, CDR2 SNEGSKA (reference sequence). CDR3 length equals 16 residues. The trim removed 1 base at V and 5 bases at J, leaving 8 bases unmatched.